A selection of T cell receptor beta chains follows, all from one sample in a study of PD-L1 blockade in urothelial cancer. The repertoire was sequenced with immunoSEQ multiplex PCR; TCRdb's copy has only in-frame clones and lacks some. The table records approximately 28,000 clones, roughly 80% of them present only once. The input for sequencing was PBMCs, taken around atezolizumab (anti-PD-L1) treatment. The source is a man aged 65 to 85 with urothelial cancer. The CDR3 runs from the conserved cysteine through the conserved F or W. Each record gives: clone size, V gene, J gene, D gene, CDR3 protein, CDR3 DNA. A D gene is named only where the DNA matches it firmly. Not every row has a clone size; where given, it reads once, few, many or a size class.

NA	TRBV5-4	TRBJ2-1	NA	CASSSLGPIGRDEQFF	TGTGCCAGCAGCTCATTGGGGCCAATAGGTCGGGATGAGCAGTTCTTC
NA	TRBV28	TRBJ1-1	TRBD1	CASRTGTDRRRRAEAFF	TGTGCCAGCAGAACCGGGACAGATCGCCGCCGGAGAGCTGAAGCTTTCTTT
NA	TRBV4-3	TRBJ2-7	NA	CASSRGYGSSYEQYF	TGCGCCAGCAGCCGAGGATACGGGTCCTCCTACGAGCAGTACTTC
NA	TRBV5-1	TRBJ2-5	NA	CASSLGINPGQETQYF	TGCGCCAGCAGCTTGGGTATAAACCCGGGGCAAGAGACCCAGTACTTC
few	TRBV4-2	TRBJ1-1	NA	CASSQVIGGVMSTEAFF	TGTGCCAGCAGCCAAGTTATCGGGGGGGTAATGAGCACTGAAGCTTTCTTT
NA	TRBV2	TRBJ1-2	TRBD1	CASSADREPSDGYTF	TGTGCCAGCAGTGCGGACAGGGAACCCTCTGATGGCTACACCTTC
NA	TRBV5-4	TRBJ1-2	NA	CASSLDSYGYTF	TGTGCCAGCAGCTTGGACAGCTATGGCTACACCTTC
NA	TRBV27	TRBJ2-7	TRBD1	CASSSRGQLLDEQYF	TGTGCCAGCAGTTCCAGGGGGCAGCTCCTCGACGAGCAGTACTTC
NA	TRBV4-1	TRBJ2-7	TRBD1	CASSLGQGAPDLSYEQYF	TGCGCCAGCAGCCTTGGACAGGGGGCGCCTGACCTTAGCTACGAGCAGTACTTC
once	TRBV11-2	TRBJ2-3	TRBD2	CASSSVRGGADTQYF	TGTGCCAGCAGTTCCGTGCGGGGGGGGGCAGATACGCAGTATTTT
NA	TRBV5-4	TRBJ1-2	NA	CASSLAQNAYGYTF	TGTGCCAGCAGCTTGGCCCAGAACGCCTATGGCTACACCTTC
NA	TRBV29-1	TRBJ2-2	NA	CSVEVARGIGELFF	TGCAGCGTTGAAGTGGCTAGGGGCATCGGGGAGCTGTTTTTT
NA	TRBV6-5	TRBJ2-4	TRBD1	CAGSIPGQTIQYF	TGTGCCGGCAGCATTCCGGGACAGACCATTCAGTACTTC
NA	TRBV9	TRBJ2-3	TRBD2	CASSVAGGRGQADTQYF	TGTGCCAGCAGCGTTGCTGGCGGGAGGGGGCAGGCAGATACGCAGTATTTT
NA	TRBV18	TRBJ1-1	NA	CASSPNILNTEAFF	TGTGCCAGCTCACCGAACATATTGAACACTGAAGCTTTCTTT
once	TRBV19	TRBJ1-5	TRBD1	CASSLRHRGQPQHF	TGTGCCAGTAGTCTCAGACACAGGGGACAGCCCCAGCATTTT
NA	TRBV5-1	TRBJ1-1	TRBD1	CASSLEGARNTEAFF	TGCGCCAGCAGCTTGGAGGGGGCGAGGAACACTGAAGCTTTCTTT
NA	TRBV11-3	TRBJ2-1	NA	CASSSGRRGEQFF	TGTGCCAGCAGTTCTGGAAGGCGAGGTGAGCAGTTCTTC
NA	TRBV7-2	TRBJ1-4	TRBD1	CASSLQSRRQGRAEKLFF	TGTGCCAGCAGCTTACAGTCGAGACGACAGGGTCGGGCGGAAAAACTGTTTTTT
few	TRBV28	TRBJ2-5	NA	CASNSFQETQYF	TGTGCCAGCAACAGCTTCCAAGAGACCCAGTACTTC
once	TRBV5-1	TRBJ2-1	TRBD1	CASSLASGQGYNEQFF	TGCGCCAGCAGCTTGGCTTCGGGACAGGGGTACAATGAGCAGTTCTTC
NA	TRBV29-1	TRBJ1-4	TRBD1	CSAWTGSNEKLFF	TGCAGCGCTTGGACAGGGAGTAATGAAAAACTGTTTTTT
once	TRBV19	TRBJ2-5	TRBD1	CASRGTGDETQYF	TGTGCCAGTAGAGGGACAGGGGACGAGACCCAGTACTTC
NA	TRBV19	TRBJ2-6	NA	CASSMILPGANVLTF	TGTGCCAGTAGTATGATCCTACCTGGGGCCAACGTCCTGACTTTC
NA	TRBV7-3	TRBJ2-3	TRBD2	CASSVSSGVGADTQYF	TGTGCCAGCAGCGTTTCTAGCGGGGTTGGCGCAGATACGCAGTATTTT
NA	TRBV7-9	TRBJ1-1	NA	CASRLNSGAFF	TGTGCCAGCAGACTTAACTCCGGAGCTTTCTTT
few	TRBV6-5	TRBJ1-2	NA	CASSQSSGVGYGYTF	TGTGCCAGCAGTCAATCGTCAGGGGTAGGCTATGGCTACACCTTC
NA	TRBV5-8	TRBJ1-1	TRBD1	CASGRRTGAYTEAFF	TGTGCCAGTGGGAGGAGGACAGGGGCCTACACTGAAGCTTTCTTT
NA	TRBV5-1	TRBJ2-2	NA	CASSLDTWSVGELFF	TGCGCCAGCAGTTTGGACACGTGGAGTGTGGGGGAGCTGTTTTTT
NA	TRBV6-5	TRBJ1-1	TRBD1	CASSRDSKDTEAFF	TGTGCCAGCAGTCGGGACAGCAAAGACACTGAAGCTTTCTTT
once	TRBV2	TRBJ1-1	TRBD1	CASSVRGGGTEAFF	TGTGCCAGCAGTGTGAGAGGGGGCGGCACTGAAGCTTTCTTT